The rows below give T cell receptor beta chains drawn from one sample of a study of T cells in Graves' hyperthyroidism and ophthalmopathy. MiXCR, run by TCRdb on the multiplex PCR reads, gives a single entry per CDR3 protein. Altogether fewer than 55,000 distinct CDR3 sequences are present, roughly half being singletons, with the ten largest covering about 34%. The sequenced material came from peripheral blood or thyroid tissue (not recorded which). The receptors were gathered from a man aged 18 to 35 with Graves' hyperthyroidism. The CDR3 runs from the conserved cysteine through the conserved F or W. The order of the fields is V gene, CDR3 length, clone size, D gene, J gene, CDR3 protein, CDR3 DNA. The D gene is left open where the match is weak. Size is omitted from some rows. Given values are once, few, many or a class for expanded clones.

TRBV29-1	16	few	TRBD2	TRBJ2-7	CSVRPGTSGRSDEQYF	TGCAGCGTGAGGCCCGGGACTAGCGGGAGGTCCGACGAGCAGTACTTC
TRBV29-1	15	medium-sized	NA	TRBJ1-2	CSVERAVSWNYGYTF	TGCAGCGTTGAGAGGGCGGTCTCTTGGAACTATGGCTACACCTTC
TRBV15	14	NA	TRBD1	TRBJ2-5	CATSTRGGGETQYF	TGTGCCACCAGCACCCGAGGGGGCGGGGAGACCCAGTACTTC
TRBV29-1	16	NA	TRBD2	TRBJ2-7	CSVRPGTSGRDYEQYF	TGCAGCGTGAGGCCCGGGACTAGCGGGAGAGACTACGAGCAGTACTTC
TRBV2	14	many	NA	TRBJ2-3	CASRGTSLADTQYF	TGTGCCAGCAGGGGCACCTCTTTGGCAGATACGCAGTATTTT
TRBV27	15	few	NA	TRBJ1-2	CASSLRQGLQNGYTF	TGTGCCAGCAGTTTAAGGCAGGGTCTCCAAAATGGCTACACCTTC
TRBV7-3	13	NA	TRBD1	TRBJ2-5	CASSDRVGETQYF	TGTGCCAGCAGCGACAGGGTCGGAGAGACCCAGTACTTC
TRBV29-1	12	medium-sized	TRBD2	TRBJ2-7	CSARGEGDEQYF	TGCAGCGCCCGCGGGGAGGGAGACGAGCAGTACTTC
TRBV9	13	NA	TRBD1	TRBJ1-2	CASRDREGYGYTF	TGTGCCAGCAGGGACAGGGAAGGCTATGGCTACACCTTC
TRBV29-1	14	NA	NA	TRBJ1-2	CSVVQSIGGYGYTF	TGCAGCGTTGTACAGTCAATCGGGGGCTATGGCTACACCTTC
TRBV11-3	13	many	NA	TRBJ2-2	CASSLRQAGELFF	TGTGCCAGCAGCCTCCGACAGGCCGGGGAGCTGTTTTTT
TRBV7-2	13	once	NA	TRBJ1-6	CASSLAGSSPLHF	TGTGCCAGCAGCTTAGCAGGGAGCTCACCCCTCCACTTT
TRBV4-1	16	many	NA	TRBJ2-6	CASSPLTISGANVLTF	TGCGCCAGCAGCCCACTAACTATCTCTGGGGCCAACGTCCTGACTTTC
TRBV6-2/TRBV6-3	15	NA	TRBD1	TRBJ2-7	CASSHDGQGTYEQYF	TGTGCCAGCAGCCACGACGGACAGGGGACCTACGAGCAGTACTTC
TRBV29-1	12	medium-sized	TRBD1	TRBJ1-3	CSVYDRGDTIYF	TGCAGCGTATACGACAGGGGGGACACCATATATTTT
TRBV7-9	14	many	NA	TRBJ1-1	CASSLVRMNTEAFF	TGTGCCAGCAGCTTAGTACGAATGAACACTGAAGCTTTCTTT
TRBV10-3	15	NA	NA	TRBJ2-5	CATNGRRNFGETQYF	TGTGCCACTAATGGGAGGAGGAATTTTGGGGAGACCCAGTACTTC
TRBV20-1	12	few	NA	TRBJ2-5	CSASKGQETQYF	TGCAGTGCTAGCAAGGGGCAAGAGACCCAGTACTTC
TRBV9	16	NA	NA	TRBJ2-7	CASSFSPDSRSYEQYF	TGTGCCAGCAGCTTCTCCCCCGACAGCCGATCCTACGAGCAGTACTTC
TRBV7-2	18	few	NA	TRBJ2-5	CASSFYICSARHQETQYF	NA
TRBV28	15	many	NA	TRBJ2-3	CASSLTRIGTDTQYF	TGTGCCAGCAGTTTGACTAGAATCGGCACAGATACGCAGTATTTT
TRBV2	15	many	NA	TRBJ1-3	CASGGRSYSGNTIYF	TGTGCCAGCGGGGGGCGGTCCTACTCTGGAAACACCATATATTTT
TRBV15	13	NA	TRBD1	TRBJ1-5	CATSISTGVPQHF	TGTGCCACCAGCATCTCTACAGGGGTGCCCCAGCATTTT
TRBV19	13	NA	NA	TRBJ2-7	CASSPKAGYEHYF	TGTGCCAGTAGCCCAAAGGCGGGCTACGAGCATTACTTC
TRBV13	15	NA	NA	TRBJ2-7	CASSLVGRGSYEQYF	TGTGCCAGCAGCTTAGTTGGCAGGGGATCGTACGAGCAGTACTTC
TRBV7-3	14	NA	NA	TRBJ2-5	CASSLNGLAGTQYF	TGTGCCAGCAGCTTAAACGGACTGGCCGGGACCCAGTACTTC
TRBV12-3/TRBV12-4	15	many	NA	TRBJ1-5	CASSTRVGSNQPQHF	TGTGCCAGCAGCACCAGGGTTGGCAGCAATCAGCCCCAGCATTTT
TRBV10-3	17	NA	NA	TRBJ2-6	CAIRPGDMASGANVLTF	TGTGCCATCAGGCCCGGGGACATGGCCTCTGGGGCCAACGTCCTGACTTTC
TRBV5-1	14	NA	NA	TRBJ1-3	CASSPWDSGNTIYF	TGCGCCAGCAGCCCGTGGGACTCTGGAAACACCATATATTTT
TRBV5-1	14	NA	TRBD2	TRBJ2-7	CASRPGLAGDEQYF	TGCGCCAGCCGCCCGGGACTAGCGGGAGACGAGCAGTACTTC
TRBV13	13	NA	TRBD1	TRBJ1-1	CASSSRGTGKAFF	TGTGCCAGCAGCTCCCGGGGGACAGGGAAAGCTTTCTTT
TRBV20-1	14	many	TRBD2	TRBJ2-3	CSASGRDYTDTQYF	TGCAGTGCTAGCGGGAGGGACTACACAGATACGCAGTATTTT
TRBV6-5	13	NA	NA	TRBJ1-2	CASSPGGGYGYTF	TGTGCCAGCAGTCCGGGGGGAGGCTATGGCTACACCTTC
TRBV7-8	15	many	TRBD1	TRBJ2-7	CASSNRQGFSYEQYF	TGTGCCAGCAGCAACCGACAGGGTTTCTCCTACGAGCAGTACTTC
TRBV9	19	many	TRBD1	TRBJ1-3	CASSGTGTGQGPAGNTIYF	TGTGCCAGCAGCGGAACCGGGACAGGGCAAGGACCGGCTGGAAACACCATATATTTT
TRBV7-2	15	many	NA	TRBJ1-5	CASSPPGGLNQPQHF	TGTGCCAGCAGCCCCCCCGGGGGGCTCAATCAGCCCCAGCATTTT
TRBV20-1	16	NA	NA	TRBJ1-1	CSAGDLKGRSDTEAFF	TGCAGTGCTGGAGATCTCAAGGGCAGGTCGGACACTGAAGCTTTCTTC
TRBV15	13	few	NA	TRBJ1-4	CATSRDRGEKLFF	TGTGCCACCAGCAGAGATCGTGGTGAAAAACTGTTTTTT
TRBV10-3	16	once	TRBD1	TRBJ2-6	CAISGGQGLGANVLTF	TGTGCCATCAGTGGCGGACAGGGTCTGGGGGCCAACGTCCTGACTTTC
TRBV20-1	16	many	NA	TRBJ1-5	CSAPRGTGGRSQPQHF	TGCAGTGCCCCGCGAGGGACGGGTGGCAGGTCTCAGCCCCAGCATTTT
TRBV10-2	16	NA	NA	TRBJ1-1	CASSYDRDTSNTEAFF	TGCGCCAGCAGTTACGACCGGGACACTTCGAACACTGAAGCTTTCTTT
TRBV7-2	16	NA	TRBD1	TRBJ1-5	CASSLAGQGAGQPQHF	TGTGCCAGCAGCTTGGCGGGACAGGGGGCCGGTCAGCCCCAGCATTTT
TRBV19	14	once	NA	TRBJ1-2	CASRTTEAVYGYTF	TGTGCCAGTAGGACCACGGAAGCGGTCTATGGCTACACCTTC
TRBV5-6	13	NA	TRBD1	TRBJ1-3	CASSLGTGNTIYF	TGTGCCAGCAGCTTGGGGACAGGGAACACCATATATTTT
TRBV10-3	12	many	NA	TRBJ1-5	CAISGVDQPQHF	TGTGCCATCAGTGGCGTGGATCAGCCCCAGCATTTT
TRBV5-4	15	many	TRBD1	TRBJ1-2	CASTVNDRANYGYTF	TGTGCCAGCACCGTGAATGACAGGGCTAACTATGGCTACACCTTC
TRBV20-1	10	NA	NA	TRBJ2-7	CSVGGHEQYF	TGTAGTGTAGGGGGACACGAGCAGTACTTC
TRBV29-1	11	few	NA	TRBJ1-1	CSAPGAVEAFF	TGCAGCGCACCCGGAGCGGTTGAAGCTTTCTTT
TRBV7-2	14	many	TRBD1	TRBJ1-5	CASSLKGGYQPQHF	TGTGCCAGCAGCTTAAAAGGGGGCTATCAGCCCCAGCATTTT
TRBV7-9	14	many	TRBD2	TRBJ2-7	CASSRMRGTGEQYF	TGTGCCAGCAGCCGTATGCGGGGGACGGGCGAGCAGTACTTC
TRBV20-1	14	NA	NA	TRBJ2-5	CSAREGLAGETQYF	TGCAGTGCTAGAGAGGGACTTGCGGGAGAGACCCAGTACTTC
TRBV12-3/TRBV12-4	15	few	NA	TRBJ2-3	CASSLIGVGTDTQYF	TGTGCCAGCAGTTTGATTGGGGTGGGCACAGATACGCAGTATTTT
TRBV29-1	12	NA	NA	TRBJ1-1	CSVDQMNTEAFF	TGCAGCGTGGATCAGATGAACACTGAAGCTTTCTTT
TRBV7-2	13	NA	TRBD1	TRBJ1-2	CPSGYRQGGGYTF	TGTCCCAGCGGTTACAGACAGGGAGGTGGCTACACCTTC
TRBV14	15	NA	NA	TRBJ2-5	CASSHGKRTRETQYF	TGTGCCAGCAGCCACGGAAAACGGACCAGGGAGACCCAGTACTTC
TRBV7-9	12	NA	TRBD1	TRBJ1-1	CASSSRQGWAFF	TGTGCCAGCAGTTCCCGACAGGGATGGGCTTTCTTT